This note documents a single T cell receptor beta chain sequence. This specimen comes from a study of blood T cell repertoires in COVID-19. At the level of the study: There were acute and convalescent COVID-19 samples, and they came from the United States, Italy and Spain. The analysed material was cDNA or gDNA that came from T cells, B-cell-depleted T cells, or PBMCs.

V gave up 4 bases and J gave up 0 bases, with 12 bases separating them. Germline CDR1 and CDR2: MDHEN and SYDVKM. The CDR3 sequence is 15 residues long. Study processing details: Using reference gene primer amplification, nucleated cell counts were estimated. Repertoires were generated with immunoSEQ multiplex PCR, while TCRdb's copy carries only in-frame clones and drops some. The DNA was the basis for D and trimming; V, J and clone size are from that table. The table shows roughly 91,000 clones, with over 60% occurring only once. This chain joins TRBV28 and TRBJ1-2; a possible D gene is TRBD1 (5 bases). The TCR sequence derives from a man aged 70-80 years with acute or convalescent COVID-19. Source material: peripheral blood. The CDR3 nucleotides are TGTGCCAGCAGTTCTCACAGGTACACTAACTATGGCTACACCTTC. Protein sequence: CASSSHRYTNYGYTF.